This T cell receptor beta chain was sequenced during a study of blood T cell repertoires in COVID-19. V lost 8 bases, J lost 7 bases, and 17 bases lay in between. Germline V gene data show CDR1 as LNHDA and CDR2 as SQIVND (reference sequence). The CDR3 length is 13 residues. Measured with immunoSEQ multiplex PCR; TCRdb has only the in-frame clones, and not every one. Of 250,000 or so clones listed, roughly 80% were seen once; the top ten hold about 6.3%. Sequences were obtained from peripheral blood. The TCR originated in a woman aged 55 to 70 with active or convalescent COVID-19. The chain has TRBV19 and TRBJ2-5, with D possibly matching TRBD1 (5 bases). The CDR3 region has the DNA TGTGCCAGTGCTGCGGACACCATGGGGACCCAGTACTTC. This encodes CASAADTMGTQYF. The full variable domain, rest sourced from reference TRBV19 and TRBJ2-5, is DGGITQSPKYLFRKEGQNVTLSCEQNLNHDAMYWYRQDPGQGLRLIYYSQIVNDFQKGDIAEGYSVSREKKESFPLTVTSAQKNPTAFYLCASAADTMGTQYFGPGTRLLVL.